These 24 T cell receptor beta chains were sequenced from one sample in a study of T cells in Graves' hyperthyroidism and ophthalmopathy. Template material for amplifying TCR beta CDR3 regions consisted of RNA transcripts. HTBI primers were used for first-round RT-PCR of the TCR CDR3. In TCRdb, the multiplex PCR reads were re-called with MiXCR into one record per CDR3 protein. The table lists 540,000 or so distinct CDR3 sequences, just over 45% of them singletons. The sequenced sample consisted of peripheral blood or thyroid tissue (not recorded which). The receptor source for this set is an adult woman with Graves' disease, either hyperthyroidism or ophthalmopathy (not recorded which).

The genes are TRBV7-8 and TRBJ1-5, with a possible D match to TRBD1 (5 bases). V shed 5 bases and J shed 9 bases, with 14 bases lying between them. This CDR3 contains 13 residues. CDR1 SGHVS and CDR2 FQNEAQ come from the germline V gene. This CDR3 is CASSHGDARPQHF. The CDR3, as DNA: TGTGCCAGCAGCCACGGGGACGCCAGGCCCCAGCATTTT.

Ten or more counts support this clonotype. The chain uses TRBV7-9 and TRBJ2-7, with D possibly TRBD2 on 6 matching bases. Trimming took off 5 bases at V and 2 bases at J, with 13 bases between the two ends. Per the germline V gene, CDR1 is SEHNR and CDR2 is FQNEAQ (reference sequence). CDR3 length: 14 amino acids. CDR3 coding DNA: TGTGCCAGCAGCACGCGGGACGGCCCCTACGAGCAGTACTTC. Translation gives CASSTRDGPYEQYF.

The sample holds a few counts of this clonotype. This may arise from a read error, as a much more abundant clone is one base away. The chain joins TRBV5-4 to TRBJ1-5; D unresolved. This CDR3 has 15 residues. Germline V CDR1 and CDR2: SGHNT, YYREEE (reference sequence). The CDR3 spells CASSTTPGGNHPQHF. CDR3 nucleotides: TGTGCCAGCAGCACTACTCCAGGAGGCAATCATCCCCAGCATTTT.

The CDR3 region is CASSLNSGTGSPLHF. In DNA, the CDR3 is TGTGCCAGCAGCTTAAATTCGGGGACTGGTTCACCCCTCCACTTT. This chain uses TRBV7-9 with TRBJ1-6; possibly TRBD1 for D (5 bases). V gave up 2 bases and J gave up 9 bases, with 14 bases separating them. The CDR3 contains 15 residues. CDR1 and CDR2 from the germline V gene are SEHNR and FQNEAQ (reference sequence).

As for this clonotype: This may stem from a read error, because a much larger clone lies one nucleotide away. The J gene is TRBJ2-5, the V gene TRBV7-9, with no clear D. With 7 bases removed from V and 4 bases from J, the gap between germline ends came to 13 bases. The CDR3 extends over 13 amino acids. Germline CDR1 and CDR2: SEHNR and FQNEAQ (reference sequence). For the CDR3, the DNA is TGTGCCAGCATCCCGACGAGTCGAGAGACCCAGTACTTC. Protein sequence: CASIPTSRETQYF.

This clonotype was detected only a few times. This chain uses TRBV10-3 with TRBJ2-7; 7 positions match TRBD2. CDR1 and CDR2 from the germline V gene are ENHRY and SYGVKD. The CDR3 extends over 12 amino acids. V shed 5 bases and J 3 bases; nucleotides not matched to a gene: 1. In DNA, the CDR3 is TGTGCCATCAGTAGCGGGGACTACGAGCAGTACTTC. It yields the protein CAISSGDYEQYF.

This clonotype appeared many times. This sequence joins TRBV9 and TRBJ2-7; TRBD2 might be the D (6 bases). The V and J ends lost 4 bases and 1 base respectively, with 12 bases between them. CDR3 size: 14 residues. Germline V gene data show CDR1 as SGDLS and CDR2 as YYNGEE. DNA of the CDR3: TGTGCCAGCAGCACGACTAGTTATTCCTACGAGCAGTACTTC. It yields the protein CASSTTSYSYEQYF.

Concerning this clonotype itself: The junction departs from the called germline gene at one end, perhaps through a read error. This chain joins TRBV10-3 and TRBJ2-6, with TRBD1 as a possible D gene (6 bases). Germline V lookup: CDR1 ENHRY, CDR2 SYGVKD. The CDR3 has 16 residues. CDR3 in amino acids: CAIMGSGDTGANVLTF. The DNA for the CDR3 is TGTGCCATCATGGGAAGTGGGGACACTGGTGCCAACGTCCTGACTTTC.

This chain links TRBV29-1 with TRBJ2-7, with 7 nucleotides matching TRBD1. The CDR3 extends over 13 amino acids. The germline V gene encodes CDR1 SQVTM and CDR2 ANQGSEA. V lost 8 bases and J lost 5; bases outside the gene matches: 12. The CDR3 nucleotides read TGCAGCTTGACTGCAGGGGGACGTAACGAGCAGTACTTC. Amino acids: CSLTAGGRNEQYF.

The J gene is TRBJ1-2, the V gene TRBV24-1; the D is unclear. Trimming removed 4 bases at V and 8 bases at J, with 16 bases between. The CDR3 length is 14 residues. In germline, CDR1 is KGHDR, CDR2 SFDVKD. CDR3 nucleotides: TGTGCCACCAGTGAGGCGGGGTCCTATGGGGGCTACACCTTC. Its translation is CATSEAGSYGGYTF.

This clonotype was seen repeatedly, ten times or more. This chain links TRBV12-3 or TRBV12-4 with TRBJ1-4; D is ambiguous. The length of the CDR3 is 14 residues. V was cut by 7 bases and J by 4 bases, with 13 bases left in between. CDR3 bases: TGTGCCAGCAACAAAGGACGGGATAATGAAAAACTGTTTTTT. Protein product: CASNKGRDNEKLFF.

This chain links TRBV29-1 with TRBJ2-5; D gene unclear. The CDR3 loop spans 11 amino acids. CDR1 is SQVTM, CDR2 ANQGSEA, per germline. Trimming took 7 bases from V and 0 from J, leaving 6 bases between them. The CDR3 nucleotides read TGCAGCGACATTTACCAAGAGACCCAGTACTTC. Translation gives CSDIYQETQYF.

The genes are TRBV10-3 and TRBJ2-7, with 7 bases lining up with TRBD2. The CDR3 sequence is 15 residues long. CDR1 is ENHRY, CDR2 SYGVKD, per germline. The V gene end was trimmed by 9 bases and the J gene end by 2 bases; junction bases not matched to a gene: 13. CDR3 DNA sequence: TGTGCCATTAGGCCGGGACGGGGGGTCACCTACGAGCAGTACTTC. Translation: CAIRPGRGVTYEQYF.

This chain uses TRBV5-1 with TRBJ1-2; D call uncertain. The V gene's germline CDR1 is SGHRS and CDR2 YFSETQ. This CDR3 spans 14 amino acids. V dropped 2 bases and J dropped 3 bases, with 11 bases sitting between them. Here the CDR3 DNA reads TGCGCCAGCAGCTTAGGATGGGTGGACTATGGCTACACCTTC. The encoded protein is CASSLGWVDYGYTF.

In the case of this clonotype: The junction does not match germline at one end; this may be a read error. The rearrangement uses TRBV12-3 or TRBV12-4 and TRBJ2-5; no clear D gene. The CDR3 is made up of 12 amino acids. CDR3 DNA: TGTGCCAGCAGTTTAGGTGTAGAGAACCAGTACTTC. It encodes CASSLGVENQYF.

The chain uses TRBV25-1 and TRBJ1-4; a weak D match, TRBD1 (6 bases). Trimming cost V 3 bases and J 3 bases, with 11 bases left between them. Germline assignment: CDR1 MGHDK and CDR2 SYGVNS. The CDR3 is 15 amino acids. The CDR3 reads CASSEGGAPNEKLFF. The CDR3 DNA reads as TGTGCCAGCAGTGAGGGGGGGGCCCCTAATGAAAAACTGTTTTTT.

Ten or more counts support this clonotype. J is TRBJ2-3 and V is TRBV24-1, with 7 bases lining up with TRBD1. Trimming at V came to 2 bases and at J to 4 bases, leaving 8 bases not matched to a gene. The CDR3 length is 16 residues. The germline V gene encodes CDR1 KGHDR and CDR2 SFDVKD. This CDR3 is CATSDYRGHGADTQYF. In nucleotides, the CDR3 is TGTGCCACCAGTGATTACAGGGGCCACGGTGCAGATACGCAGTATTTT.

This clonotype was detected ten times or more. J is TRBJ1-5 and V is TRBV6-1, with unresolved D. V was trimmed by 8 bases and J by 5 bases, leaving 19 bases between them. There are 15 residues in the CDR3. CDR1 is MNHNS and CDR2 is SASEGT in the germline V gene. The DNA of the CDR3 is TGTGCCAGCTATGACGGAGGAGAAGTCTATCAGCCCCAGCATTTT. Translating it yields CASYDGGEVYQPQHF.

This clonotype was detected ten times or more. CDR3 in amino acids: CASSYSETLYGYTF. The CDR3 bases are TGTGCCAGCAGTTACTCGGAGACACTATATGGCTACACCTTC. The chain joins TRBV6-2 or TRBV6-3 to TRBJ1-2; D gene unclear. V dropped 0 bases and J dropped 5 bases, with 10 bases sitting between them. This CDR3 is built from 14 residues. Per germline, CDR1 MNHEY and CDR2 SVGEGT.

This chain links TRBV10-2 with TRBJ2-1; tentative D call: TRBD2 (5 bases). Germline V gene data show CDR1 as WSHSY and CDR2 as SAAADI. The length of the CDR3 is 16 residues. Deletions cut 0 bases from V and 8 bases from J, with 17 bases between. CDR3 loop: CASSESSAPFGDEQFF. In nucleotides, the CDR3 is TGCGCCAGCAGTGAGTCTTCCGCCCCGTTCGGGGATGAGCAGTTCTTC.

The table lists this clonotype with many counts. This chain uses TRBV11-2 with TRBJ2-7, with TRBD2 matching over 9 bases. J was trimmed by 3 bases and V by 1 base; bases with no gene match: 4. The germline V gene encodes CDR1 SGHAT and CDR2 FQNNGV. The CDR3 runs to 15 residues. The chain's CDR3 is CASSLGTSVFYEQYF. The CDR3 region has the DNA TGTGCCAGCAGCTTAGGGACTAGCGTTTTCTACGAGCAGTACTTC.

This clonotype was seen more than once but under ten times. A much larger clone sits a single nucleotide away, making a read error possible. The chain uses TRBV5-1 and TRBJ1-1; TRBD1 agrees at 7 bases. The CDR3 loop spans 14 amino acids. CDR1 is SGHRS, CDR2 YFSETQ, per germline. The CDR3 protein is CAGSSGTARTEAFF. CDR3 bases: TGCGCCGGCAGCTCAGGGACAGCCCGCACTGAAGCTTTCTTT.

In regard to this clonotype: The junction departs from germline at one end; a sequencing error may be responsible. The rearrangement joins TRBV24-1 to TRBJ1-2, with D possibly matching TRBD1 (5 bases). Germline loops: CDR1 KGHDR, CDR2 SFDVKD. The CDR3 is 14 residues long. The CDR3 DNA reads TGTGCCACCAGTGATTACCGACAGAACTCTGGCTACACCTTC. Translating it yields CATSDYRQNSGYTF.

This clonotype was observed a few times. V gene TRBV5-1 combines with J gene TRBJ2-2; 9 nucleotides match TRBD2. The CDR3 covers 15 residues. J was trimmed by 1 base and V by 5 bases; bases with no gene match: 3. The germline V gene encodes CDR1 SGHRS and CDR2 YFSETQ. Written as DNA, the CDR3 is TGCGCCAGCAGATTTAGCGGGAGGAACACCGGGGAGCTGTTTTTT. Encoded protein: CASRFSGRNTGELFF.